Below are 6 T cell receptor beta chains sequenced from a single sample in a study of blood T cell repertoires in COVID-19. Sequenced by immunoSEQ multiplex PCR; TCRdb stores in-frame clones only, minus some. The table lists over 250,000 clones, around 88% of them singletons. Sequenced material: PBMCs or T cells enriched from blood (not recorded which). These receptors originate from a middle-aged man who had recovered from COVID-19.

The genes are TRBV5-1 and TRBJ2-5, with D possibly being TRBD1 (6 bases). The CDR3 totals 16 residues. The germline gives CDR1 SGHRS, CDR2 YFSETQ. V was pared by 0 bases and J by 2 bases, with 14 bases between. CDR3 in amino acids: CASSLDGGPRQETQYF. The CDR3, as DNA: TGCGCCAGCAGCTTGGATGGGGGCCCCAGACAAGAGACCCAGTACTTC.

The genes are TRBV11-2 and TRBJ2-3; D unclear. The germline V and J ends were trimmed by 8 bases and 4 bases, with 10 bases remaining between them. This CDR3 is 12 amino acids long. Germline V gives CDR1 SGHAT, CDR2 FQNNGV. Here the CDR3 reads CASRELADTQYF. CDR3 DNA: TGTGCCAGCCGAGAGTTGGCAGATACGCAGTATTTT.

This rearrangement joins TRBV7-9 to TRBJ2-1, with 7 positions matching TRBD2. Germline V lookup: CDR1 SEHNR, CDR2 FQNEAQ (reference sequence). The CDR3 loop spans 18 amino acids. The J segment lost 3 bases and the V segment lost 0 bases, leaving 11 bases of the junction unmatched. The CDR3 here is CASSLALIERGYYNEQFF. CDR3 in DNA: TGTGCCAGCAGCTTAGCGTTAATCGAGCGGGGTTACTACAATGAGCAGTTCTTC. The full variable domain, completed using reference TRBV7-9 and TRBJ2-1, is DTGVSQNPRHKITKRGQNVTFRCDPISEHNRLYWYRQTLGQGPEFLTYFQNEAQLEKSRLLSDRFSAERPKGSFSTLEIQRTEQGDSAMYLCASSLALIERGYYNEQFFGPGTRLTVL.

This clone appeared once. In DNA form, the CDR3 reads TGTGCCAGTAGTATCCGGAGAGAGACTAATGAAAAACTGTTTTTT. It translates to CASSIRRETNEKLFF. The V call is TRBV19, the J call TRBJ1-4; D gene unclear. The ends were cut back, 3 bases at V and 2 bases at J, with 10 bases in the middle. Germline-derived CDR1 and CDR2 are LNHDA and SQIVND (reference sequence). The CDR3 loop spans 15 amino acids.

CDR3 residues: CASSQDDRAGGNTEAFF. The CDR3 nucleotides read TGCGCCAGCAGCCAAGACGACAGGGCAGGGGGGAACACTGAAGCTTTCTTT. The rearrangement joins TRBV4-1 to TRBJ1-1, with TRBD1 identical over 7 bases. The CDR3 has 17 residues. Germline CDR1 is MGHRA and CDR2 is YSYEKL. J was trimmed by 1 base and V by 0 bases; bases with no gene match: 8.

In DNA form, the CDR3 reads TGTGCCAGCAGTTACGGTCAAGGGGTGAGGTACGAGCAGTACTTC. This translates into CASSYGQGVRYEQYF. The rearrangement joins TRBV6-5 to TRBJ2-7, with D maybe TRBD1 (5 bases). Germline CDR1 and CDR2: MNHEY and SVGAGI. This CDR3 is 15 amino acids long. V lost 2 bases, J lost 4 bases, and 15 bases lay in between.